What follows are 14 T cell receptor beta chains derived from one specimen sequenced in a study of T cell repertoires in ileal Crohn's disease. Only in-frame clones appear in the TCRdb table, and some are missing; sequencing was by immunoSEQ multiplex PCR. Among about 4,500 clones listed, about four fifths were seen once. The source material was ileal tissue. The receptors here all came from an adult with Crohn's disease.

The chain is built from TRBV30 and TRBJ1-5; 8 nucleotides agree with TRBD1. After removal of 1 base from V and 1 base from J, the junction contained 3 bases not matched to a gene. CDR1 GTSNPN and CDR2 SVGIG come from the germline V gene (reference sequence). The CDR3 has 15 amino acids. CDR3 sequence (DNA): TGTGCCTGGAGTGGGGGACAGGCCAGCAATCAGCCCCAGCATTTT. Its protein is CAWSGGQASNQPQHF.

Here the CDR3 reads CASSSQGAHQPQHF. CDR3 nucleotides: TGTGCCAGCAGTTCACAGGGGGCGCATCAGCCCCAGCATTTT. This chain connects TRBV28 to TRBJ1-5; 9 bases match TRBD1. This CDR3 region has 14 residues. V lost 4 bases, J lost 5 bases, and 3 bases stayed unmatched. CDR1 and CDR2 from the germline V gene are MDHEN and SYDVKM.

The J gene is TRBJ1-2, the V gene TRBV11-3; the D gene is possibly TRBD1 (5 bases). This CDR3 comprises 13 residues. The V end lost 3 bases, the J end lost 4 bases, and 9 bases lay between the germline ends. Per germline, CDR1 SGHNT and CDR2 YENEEA. CDR3 in amino acids: CASSLGQTYGYTF. As DNA, the CDR3 is TGTGCCAGCAGCTTGGGGCAGACCTATGGCTACACCTTC.

The chain's CDR3 is CASSVQVTNTEAFF. The CDR3 DNA sequence: TGTGCCAGCAGCGTTCAGGTGACGAACACTGAAGCTTTCTTT. V is TRBV9 and J is TRBJ1-1, with D unclear. The CDR3 sequence is 14 residues long. Germline V gene data show CDR1 as SGDLS and CDR2 as YYNGEE. V lost 2 bases and J 1 base, leaving 9 bases between the germline ends. The full variable domain, in which reference TRBV9 and TRBJ1-1 provide the parts outside the CDR3, is DSGVTQTPKHLITATGQRVTLRCSPRSGDLSVYWYQQSLDQGLQFLIQYYNGEERAKGNILERFSAQQFPDLHSELNLSSLELGDSALYFCASSVQVTNTEAFFGQGTRLTVV.

The chain employs TRBV18 and TRBJ1-1; 7 bases match TRBD1. Unmatched junction bases numbered 11, after V lost 3 bases and J lost 1 base. The CDR3 contains 17 residues. Germline CDR1 KGHSH, CDR2 LQKENI. For the CDR3, the DNA is TGTGCCAGCTCACCTTCGACTACAGGGGTCTCGAACACTGAAGCTTTCTTT. It translates to CASSPSTTGVSNTEAFF.

This chain joins TRBV10-3 and TRBJ2-1; TRBD2 agrees at 12 bases. The CDR3 runs 16 residues. Germline loops: CDR1 ENHRY, CDR2 SYGVKD. The V segment lost 4 bases and the J segment 5 bases; nucleotides outside the gene matches: 6. The CDR3 spells CAISGRLAGDDNEQFF. DNA for the CDR3: TGTGCCATCAGTGGGAGACTAGCGGGAGACGACAATGAGCAGTTCTTC.

The rearrangement uses TRBV6-6 and TRBJ1-1; 10 bases match TRBD1. Trimming cost V 7 bases and J 4 bases; bases outside gene matches: 6. The CDR3 spans 14 residues. From germline, CDR1 is MNHNY and CDR2 SVGAGI (reference sequence). CDR3 in amino acids: CASTATGGFTEAFF. DNA of the CDR3: TGTGCCAGCACCGCGACAGGGGGCTTCACTGAAGCTTTCTTT.

This clone was seen only a few times. The same CDR3 can be traced to other DNA sequences in this sample. The J gene is TRBJ2-7, the V gene TRBV28; 8 nucleotides match TRBD2. The CDR3 contains 13 residues. V dropped 3 bases and J dropped 2; count of bases not matched to a gene: 0. Germline V gives CDR1 MDHEN, CDR2 SYDVKM. The CDR3 DNA is TGTGCCAGCAGTTTGGGACTAGCCTACGAGCAGTACTTC. This encodes CASSLGLAYEQYF.

V is TRBV11-3 and J is TRBJ2-3; 7 bases fit TRBD2. Germline V gene sequence: CDR1 SGHNT, CDR2 YENEEA. The CDR3 length is 14 residues. J was trimmed by 5 bases and V by 3 bases; bases with no gene match: 5. The CDR3 sequence is CASSLGGSRDTQYF. The CDR3 nucleotides are TGTGCCAGCAGCTTGGGCGGGAGTAGAGATACGCAGTATTTT.

The chain has TRBV9 and TRBJ2-3, with TRBD2 matching over 8 bases. The germline V gene encodes CDR1 SGDLS and CDR2 YYNGEE. The V gene end was trimmed by 0 bases and the J gene end by 0 bases; junction bases not matched to a gene: 12. This CDR3 is built from 19 residues. The CDR3 coding sequence is TGTGCCAGCAGCGTAGAGGGGAGCGGGGGCCCTTTTAGCACAGATACGCAGTATTTT. This gives the protein CASSVEGSGGPFSTDTQYF.

This sequence joins TRBV6-5 and TRBJ2-1, with 8 positions matching TRBD2. Germline V gene data show CDR1 as MNHEY and CDR2 as SVGAGI. After removal of 0 bases from V and 9 bases from J, the junction contained 4 bases not matched to a gene. This CDR3 is 14 amino acids long. CDR3 region: CASSYSRGGFEQFF. The CDR3 bases are TGTGCCAGCAGTTACTCCCGGGGGGGCTTTGAGCAGTTCTTC.

This clone was detected only once. The rearrangement joins TRBV4-1 to TRBJ2-3; 8 bases line up with TRBD2. The germline CDR1 and CDR2 sequences are MGHRA and YSYEKL. The V gene end was trimmed by 2 bases and the J gene end by 2 bases; junction bases not matched to a gene: 24. This CDR3 region has 22 residues. In DNA, the CDR3 is TGCGCCAGCAGCCAATTAGCAGGGCAGGGTGGAACGGGAGGGCCTACCACAGATACGCAGTATTTT. This encodes CASSQLAGQGGTGGPTTDTQYF.

The genes are TRBV9 and TRBJ1-1, with a weak D call TRBD1 (5 bases). The CDR3 runs 14 residues. Between the trimmed V and J ends, which lost 0 bases and 4 bases, there was a span of 10 bases. Germline CDR1 SGDLS, CDR2 YYNGEE. CDR3 amino acids: CASSVEAQGTEAFF. CDR3 bases: TGTGCCAGCAGCGTAGAGGCCCAGGGCACTGAAGCTTTCTTT.

This sequence joins TRBV4-2 and TRBJ1-4, with 9 bases matching TRBD1. Unmatched junction bases numbered 6, after V lost 6 bases and J lost 7 bases. CDR3 size: 14 residues. The V gene's germline CDR1 is LGHNA and CDR2 YNFKEQ. The CDR3 region is CASSPDRGAEKLFF. CDR3 nucleotide sequence: TGTGCCAGCAGTCCGGACAGGGGTGCTGAAAAACTGTTTTTT.